These 27 T cell receptor beta chains were sequenced from one sample in a study of control samples from healthy donors and cancer patients (TCRdb year 2020). Library preparation employed the immunoSEQ multiplex PCR assay. TCRdb limited this immuneACCESS table to in-frame rearrangements with V and J called. A share of clones is missing; checked studies link under half to unresolved V genes, and the rest is unexplained. This sample holds 120,000 or so clones; approximately 87% were observed only once. The ten largest clones represent over 10% of the sample. Sequences were obtained from blood. All receptors derive from a young man in good health.

The table lists this clone with a count of one. Different DNA sequences within this sample yield the same CDR3. The rearrangement links TRBV9 to TRBJ1-3, with 9 bases aligning to TRBD1. The germline V gene encodes CDR1 SGDLS and CDR2 YYNGEE. The trim removed 2 bases at V and 4 bases at J, leaving 7 bases unmatched. This CDR3 has 16 residues. CDR3 bases: TGTGCCAGCAGCGTGGGGACAGGGTCGTCCGGAAACACCATATATTTT. Encoded protein: CASSVGTGSSGNTIYF. The complete variable domain, with remaining parts taken from reference TRBV9 and TRBJ1-3, reads DSGVTQTPKHLITATGQRVTLRCSPRSGDLSVYWYQQSLDQGLQFLIQYYNGEERAKGNILERFSAQQFPDLHSELNLSSLELGDSALYFCASSVGTGSSGNTIYFGEGSWLTVV.

This clone was seen once. The V call is TRBV18, the J call TRBJ1-2; 7 bases line up with TRBD1. Germline loops: CDR1 KGHSH, CDR2 LQKENI. With V trimmed by 3 bases and J by 4 bases, 5 bases remained unmatched. This CDR3 spans 14 amino acids. CDR3 nucleotides: TGTGCCAGCTCACCGCCACAGGGGATCTATGGCTACACCTTC. It is translated as CASSPPQGIYGYTF. Using reference TRBV18 and TRBJ1-2 for the parts outside the CDR3, the full variable domain is NAGVMQNPRHLVRRRGQEARLRCSPMKGHSHVYWYRQLPEEGLKFMVYLQKENIIDESGMPKERFSAEFPKEGPSILRIQQVVRGDSAAYFCASSPPQGIYGYTFGSGTRLTVV.

This clone was detected only once. The chain links TRBV15 to TRBJ1-2; the match to TRBD1 covers 7 bases. Germline-derived CDR1 and CDR2 are LNHNV and YYDKDF (reference sequence). V was clipped by 0 bases and J by 2 bases; unmatched bases: 12. The CDR3 contains 18 residues. In nucleotides, the CDR3 is TGTGCCACCAGCAGAGATCAGGACAGGCTCATTTCCAACTATGGCTACACCTTC. It yields the protein CATSRDQDRLISNYGYTF. The whole variable domain, filled in from reference TRBV15 and TRBJ1-2, reads DAMVIQNPRYQVTQFGKPVTLSCSQTLNHNVMYWYQQKSSQAPKLLFHYYDKDFNNEADTPDNFQSRRPNTSFCFLDIRSPGLGDTAMYLCATSRDQDRLISNYGYTFGSGTRLTVV.

This clone occurred once. The V call is TRBV2, the J call TRBJ2-7; TRBD2 aligns across 8 bases. Germline V lookup: CDR1 SNHLY, CDR2 FYNNEI. There are 14 residues in the CDR3. J was trimmed by 6 bases and V by 5 bases; bases with no gene match: 9. This CDR3 reads CASSRGGTPSEQYF. The CDR3 bases are TGTGCCAGCAGTCGCGGGGGGACACCGAGCGAGCAGTACTTC.

The V gene is TRBV11-1, the J gene TRBJ1-1; D perhaps matches TRBD1 (5 bases). Germline V gene lookup returns CDR1 SGHAT and CDR2 FQDESV (reference sequence). This CDR3 region has 13 residues. Deletions cut 8 bases from V and 3 bases from J, with 13 bases between. The CDR3: CASSRVLDTEAFF. As DNA, the CDR3 is TGTGCCAGCTCCAGGGTATTGGACACTGAAGCTTTCTTT.

The CDR3 is CASSQDPDKNTEAFF. For the CDR3, the DNA is TGTGCCAGCAGCCAAGATCCCGACAAGAACACTGAAGCTTTCTTT. This chain connects TRBV14 to TRBJ1-1; D is unclear. The CDR3 sequence is 15 residues long. In germline, CDR1 is SGHDN, CDR2 FVKESK. Between the trimmed V and J ends, which lost 0 bases and 1 base, there was a span of 9 bases.

A word on this clone: The junction shows a germline mismatch at one end, possibly a read error. The rearrangement links TRBV18 to TRBJ1-5; D gene uncertain. CDR1 KGHSH and CDR2 LQKENI come from the germline V gene. This CDR3 has 15 amino acids. CDR3 loop: CASSPRTNSDQPQHF. The CDR3 bases are TGTGCCAGCTCACCTCGTACTAATAGCGATCAGCCCCAGCATTTT. The full variable domain, in which reference TRBV18 and TRBJ1-5 provide the parts outside the CDR3, is NAGVMQNPRHLVRRRGQEARLRCSPMKGHSHVYWYRQLPEEGLKFMVYLQKENIIDESGMPKERFSAEFPKEGPSILRIQQVVRGDSAAYFCASSPRTNSDQPQHFGDGTRLSIL.

The J gene is TRBJ1-6, the V gene TRBV7-8, with 7 bases aligning to TRBD1. From germline, CDR1 is SGHVS and CDR2 FQNEAQ. V lost 1 base, J lost 14 bases, and 8 bases stayed unmatched. This CDR3 is built from 14 residues. Here the CDR3 reads CASSLVQGGQALHF. As DNA, the CDR3 is TGTGCCAGCAGCTTAGTCCAGGGGGGCCAGGCCCTCCACTTT.

In its sample, this clone was seen a few times. This chain joins TRBV7-9 and TRBJ2-7; D is uncertain. Trimming shortened V by 0 bases and J by 7 bases, and 16 bases separated the two germline ends. Germline V lookup: CDR1 SEHNR, CDR2 FQNEAQ (reference sequence). The CDR3 extends over 15 amino acids. CDR3 DNA sequence: TGTGCCAGCAGCTTAGCTTTGCGCGGTTTGAAAGAGCAGTACGTC. Its translation: CASSLALRGLKEQYV.

J is TRBJ2-7 and V is TRBV7-9; 10 nucleotides line up with TRBD1. CDR3 size: 16 residues. CDR1 and CDR2 (germline): SEHNR, FQNEAQ (reference sequence). V trimming: 4 bases; J trimming: 4 bases; junction bases outside the gene matches: 10. The CDR3 nucleotides are TGTGCCAGCAGCTCCCTGACAGGGGGCGAATCGTACGAGCAGTACTTC. This codes for CASSSLTGGESYEQYF. Based on the CDR3 plus reference TRBV7-9 and TRBJ2-7, the full variable domain is DTGVSQNPRHKITKRGQNVTFRCDPISEHNRLYWYRQTLGQGPEFLTYFQNEAQLEKSRLLSDRFSAERPKGSFSTLEIQRTEQGDSAMYLCASSSLTGGESYEQYFGPGTRLTVT.

This clone was seen only a few times. The chain combines TRBV9 with TRBJ1-2, with a weak D call TRBD1 (6 bases). Trimming took off 3 bases at V and 2 bases at J, with 20 bases between the two ends. The CDR3 is 17 residues long. Germline CDR1 and CDR2: SGDLS and YYNGEE. The CDR3 region is CASSAAQQGSANYGYTF. The CDR3 bases are TGTGCCAGCAGCGCCGCCCAACAGGGCTCAGCAAACTATGGCTACACCTTC.

The chain couples TRBV25-1 to TRBJ1-4, with TRBD1 matching 10 bases. Germline assignment: CDR1 MGHDK and CDR2 SYGVNS. J gave up 11 bases and V 7 bases, and 13 bases lay outside the gene matches. CDR3 size: 15 residues. Here the CDR3 DNA reads TGTGCCAGCACCCTTACCGGGACAGGGGTGGGTAAACTGTTTTTT. This gives the protein CASTLTGTGVGKLFF.

This chain's CDR3 is CASRTGNQPQHF. As DNA, the CDR3 is TGTGCCAGCAGGACAGGGAATCAGCCCCAGCATTTT. V usage is TRBV6-5 and J usage is TRBJ1-5; 7 nucleotides line up with TRBD1. The CDR3 has 12 amino acids. The trim removed 6 bases at V and 4 bases at J, leaving 0 bases unmatched. In germline, CDR1 is MNHEY, CDR2 SVGAGI.

The CDR3 region has the DNA TGCAGCGTTCCCGCGTCGTCTAATGAGCAGTTCTTC. This sequence encodes CSVPASSNEQFF. The gene calls are TRBV29-1 and TRBJ2-1; D is ambiguous. V was trimmed by 5 bases and J by 7 bases, leaving 12 bases between them. The CDR3 length is 12 residues. CDR1 and CDR2 (germline): SQVTM, ANQGSEA.

The J gene is TRBJ1-2, the V gene TRBV7-9; D remains unclear. This CDR3 comprises 14 residues. V shed 3 bases and J shed 0 bases, with 8 bases lying between them. Germline assignment: CDR1 SEHNR and CDR2 FQNEAQ (reference sequence). The CDR3 DNA is TGTGCCAGCAGCTTCTTGGTGGCTAACTATGGCTACACCTTC. Translated, it gives CASSFLVANYGYTF.

V gene TRBV7-3 combines with J gene TRBJ2-3; 9 bases align to TRBD2. Germline V gene sequence: CDR1 SGHTA, CDR2 FQGTGA. V was clipped by 3 bases and J by 6 bases; unmatched bases: 4. This CDR3 has 14 residues. The CDR3 here is CASSLGLAVDTQYF. In nucleotides, the CDR3 is TGTGCCAGCAGCTTGGGACTAGCTGTGGATACGCAGTATTTT.

As for this clone: The junction departs from the called germline gene at one end, perhaps through a read error. The chain links TRBV12-3 or TRBV12-4 to TRBJ1-2; D not certain. CDR3 length equals 11 residues. The chain's CDR3 is CANSSRYGYTF. CDR3 bases: TGTGCCAACAGTTCTCGCTATGGCTACACCTTC.

The chain joins TRBV19 to TRBJ1-1; a weak D match, TRBD1 (6 bases). The CDR3 runs to 16 residues. The V gene's germline CDR1 is LNHDA and CDR2 SQIVND (reference sequence). Between the trimmed V and J ends, which lost 4 bases and 2 bases, there was a span of 17 bases. CDR3 region: CASSTLGTKLNTEAFF. CDR3 in DNA: TGTGCCAGTAGTACCTTAGGGACAAAACTTAACACTGAAGCTTTCTTT.

For this clone: The same CDR3 is also encoded by other DNA sequences in this sample. The J gene is TRBJ2-2, the V gene TRBV27, with D hard to call. The CDR3 covers 12 residues. The ends were cut back, 2 bases at V and 4 bases at J, with 2 bases in the middle. Germline V gene sequence: CDR1 MNHEY, CDR2 SMNVEV (reference sequence). The CDR3 nucleotides are TGTGCCAGCAGTTTACGCACCGGGGAGCTGTTTTTT. It is translated as CASSLRTGELFF.

This clone occurred a few times. The chain is built from TRBV2 and TRBJ1-1; possibly TRBD1 for D (5 bases). CDR3 length: 15 amino acids. V lost 3 bases, J lost 1 base, and 12 bases lay in between. CDR1 is SNHLY, CDR2 FYNNEI, per germline. DNA for the CDR3: TGTGCCAGCAGTGACGGACACATGGAGAACACTGAAGCTTTCTTT. As protein: CASSDGHMENTEAFF.

CDR3 in DNA: TGTGCCAGTAGTGCCGGGGAAGAGACCCAGTACTTC. Protein sequence: CASSAGEETQYF. The chain combines TRBV19 with TRBJ2-5, with a weak D call TRBD2 (5 bases). The length of the CDR3 is 12 residues. Germline loops: CDR1 LNHDA, CDR2 SQIVND (reference sequence). With 5 bases removed from V and 3 bases from J, the gap between germline ends came to 7 bases. The full variable domain, rest sourced from reference TRBV19 and TRBJ2-5, is DGGITQSPKYLFRKEGQNVTLSCEQNLNHDAMYWYRQDPGQGLRLIYYSQIVNDFQKGDIAEGYSVSREKKESFPLTVTSAQKNPTAFYLCASSAGEETQYFGPGTRLLVL.

V and J are TRBV29-1 and TRBJ2-3, with TRBD2 identical over 7 bases. V was pared by 0 bases and J by 7 bases, with 13 bases of the junction left unmatched. The CDR3 has 16 residues. Germline V gene sequence: CDR1 SQVTM, CDR2 ANQGSEA. CDR3: CSVEDGGDSTANTQYF. The CDR3 coding sequence is TGCAGCGTTGAAGATGGGGGGGACTCCACTGCTAATACGCAGTATTTT.

The chain has TRBV29-1 and TRBJ2-1; 7 bases line up with TRBD2. CDR1 is SQVTM, CDR2 ANQGSEA, per germline. V was pared by 8 bases and J by 8 bases, with 15 bases of the junction left unmatched. This CDR3 contains 14 residues. The CDR3 region has the DNA TGCAGCCTTACGCGGGCGGGGGTGGTCGATGAGCAGTTCTTC. Its translation is CSLTRAGVVDEQFF.

The genes are TRBV27 and TRBJ2-3; the D gene is possibly TRBD2 (5 bases). Germline V lookup: CDR1 MNHEY, CDR2 SMNVEV (reference sequence). V gave up 6 bases and J gave up 2 bases, with 15 bases separating them. The CDR3 has 15 amino acids. In DNA form, the CDR3 reads TGTGCCAGCAGCCGACGGACGGGGAACACAGATACGCAGTATTTT. As protein: CASSRRTGNTDTQYF.

The chain combines TRBV10-2 with TRBJ2-5; 9 bases are a match to TRBD2. The CDR3 covers 16 residues. Germline V gives CDR1 WSHSY, CDR2 SAAADI. Trimming removed 0 bases from V and 5 bases from J; junction bases left unmatched: 7. DNA of the CDR3: TGCGCCAGCAGTGAGTCAGCGCGGGGGGGCTGGGAGACCCAGTACTTC. It codes for CASSESARGGWETQYF.

The J gene is TRBJ2-7, the V gene TRBV10-3, with 10 bases identical to TRBD1. Germline V gene sequence: CDR1 ENHRY, CDR2 SYGVKD. The CDR3 consists of 14 residues. V gave up 2 bases and J gave up 9 bases; unmatched junction bases: 7. The CDR3 is CAISELPGTGAQYF. CDR3 DNA: TGTGCCATCAGTGAGCTCCCAGGGACAGGGGCGCAGTACTTC.

The genes are TRBV5-1 and TRBJ1-3; weak D call: TRBD1 (5 bases). This CDR3 is 15 amino acids long. V lost 4 bases, J lost 2 bases, and 13 bases lay in between. Germline lookup yields CDR1 SGHRS and CDR2 YFSETQ. CDR3 sequence: CASSPQGVAGNTIYF. The CDR3 DNA reads as TGCGCCAGCAGCCCGCAGGGTGTCGCTGGAAACACCATATATTTT.